Presented here are 5 T cell receptor beta chains from one specimen sequenced in a study of T cell changes during pregnancy in multiple sclerosis. Sequencing used immunoSEQ multiplex PCR; TCRdb keeps in-frame clones, though not all of them. The table lists tens of thousands of clones, roughly 90% of them singletons. Source: peripheral blood, taken in the second trimester of pregnancy. The receptors here all came from a female donor with multiple sclerosis, enrolled in a pregnancy study.

The chain links TRBV5-5 to TRBJ1-1, with a weak D call TRBD1 (6 bases). The CDR3 is 15 residues long. Between the trimmed V and J ends, which lost 3 bases and 5 bases, there was a span of 17 bases. Germline CDR1 reads SGHKS; CDR2 reads YYEKEE (reference sequence). For the CDR3, the DNA is TGTGCCAGCAGCTACCACAGGGCGGCGGGTACTGAAGCTTTCTTT. It yields the protein CASSYHRAAGTEAFF.

In this sample, this clone turned up a few times. The V call is TRBV5-1, the J call TRBJ2-4; D is perhaps TRBD2 (7 bases). This CDR3 has 16 amino acids. Trimming removed 1 base from V and 6 bases from J, with 17 bases in between. Germline V lookup: CDR1 SGHRS, CDR2 YFSETQ. The CDR3, as DNA: TGCGCCAGCAGCTTGAGCCCCGGGGGGCAAGGAAACATTCAGTACTTC. Protein product: CASSLSPGGQGNIQYF.

A single count supports this clone. The J gene is TRBJ2-7, the V gene TRBV18; 11 nucleotides align to TRBD1. CDR3 length: 18 residues. The V segment lost 6 bases and the J segment 7 bases; nucleotides outside the gene matches: 20. Germline V gives CDR1 KGHSH, CDR2 LQKENI. CDR3 in DNA: TGTGCCAGCTCCCCAACCCGGTACGGGACAGGGGGTTCGGAGGAGCAGTACTTC. Protein product: CASSPTRYGTGGSEEQYF.

This chain links TRBV30 with TRBJ2-7; weak D call: TRBD1 (7 bases). The CDR3 sequence is 17 residues long. Germline assignment: CDR1 GTSNPN and CDR2 SVGIG (reference sequence). The V and J ends lost 3 bases and 3 bases respectively, with 24 bases between them. The CDR3 spells CAWSPQGGRAQVYEQYF. The CDR3 region has the DNA TGTGCCTGGAGCCCCCAGGGGGGCAGGGCCCAGGTCTACGAGCAGTACTTC.

The V call is TRBV4-3, the J call TRBJ1-2; D is ambiguous. CDR3 length: 9 residues. Germline values: CDR1 LGHNA, CDR2 YSLEER. V lost 11 bases, J lost 4 bases, and 5 bases lay in between. CDR3 DNA sequence: TGCGCCCCGGGCTATGGCTACACCTTC. It translates to CAPGYGYTF.